The 6 T cell receptor beta chains below were found in one sample sequenced in a study of CD8 T cells in ankylosing spondylitis. The study's findings and limits: Seven to nine highly homologous variants formed a TCR beta motif that appeared characteristic of ankylosing spondylitis blood.

For these receptors, no antigen is known. TCRdb redid the calling of the 5' RACE reads with MiXCR, one entry per CDR3 protein. The sample lists some 800,000 distinct CDR3 sequences, about 10% occurring once. The material sequenced was blood, either unsorted or a sorted T cell fraction (not recorded which). All receptors come from a male donor with ankylosing spondylitis.

This clonotype was picked up a small number of times. The chain uses TRBV6-1 and TRBJ2-7; D possibly corresponds to TRBD1 (6 bases). Per the germline V gene, CDR1 is MNHNS and CDR2 is SASEGT. The V and J ends lost 5 bases and 6 bases respectively, with 17 bases between them. This CDR3 has 14 amino acids. The CDR3 bases are TGTGCCAGCAGTCCCGGACAGATCCGGTCCGAGCAGTACTTC. It codes for CASSPGQIRSEQYF.

With regard to this clonotype: This may arise from a read error, as a much more abundant clone is one base away. The chain combines TRBV12-3 or TRBV12-4 with TRBJ1-2; unclear D gene. V lost 9 bases, J lost 7 bases, and 18 bases lay in between. The CDR3 runs 13 residues. Written as DNA, the CDR3 is TGTGCCAGGAGCCGGGGTGATGCTGGTGGCTACACCTTC. Translation gives CARSRGDAGGYTF.

The rearrangement uses TRBV20-1 and TRBJ2-1, with D perhaps TRBD1 (6 bases). The germline V and J ends were trimmed by 0 bases and 5 bases, with 20 bases remaining between them. CDR1 DFQATT and CDR2 SNEGSKA come from the germline V gene (reference sequence). The CDR3 spans 17 residues. The CDR3 sequence: CSARDRTARGSHNEQFF. Here the CDR3 DNA reads TGCAGTGCTAGAGATAGGACTGCAAGGGGGAGCCACAATGAGCAGTTCTTC.

This clonotype came up a few times. The chain carries TRBV7-2 and TRBJ2-7; D call uncertain. The CDR3 extends over 15 amino acids. Germline CDR1 is SGHTA and CDR2 is FQGNSA. Trimming cost V 2 bases and J 2 bases, with 13 bases left between them. The CDR3 loop is CASSLSPVTAYEQYF. The CDR3, as DNA: TGTGCCAGCAGCTTATCCCCGGTTACCGCCTACGAGCAGTACTTC.

The V and J genes are TRBV30 and TRBJ2-7; 12 positions match TRBD2. The junction had 7 bases not matched to a gene; V was cut back by 0 bases and J by 4 bases. Germline V CDR1 and CDR2: GTSNPN, SVGIG (reference sequence). The CDR3 contains 16 residues. For the CDR3, the DNA is TGTGCCTGGAGTGTACGCGGACTAGCGGGGATATACGAGCAGTACTTC. As protein: CAWSVRGLAGIYEQYF.

This clonotype has only a few counts. This chain connects TRBV5-6 to TRBJ1-4; 7 bases line up with TRBD1. CDR1 is SGHDT, CDR2 YYEEEE, per germline. This CDR3 has 14 residues. Losses at the gene ends were 5 bases for V and 6 bases for J; bases not matched to a gene: 7. CDR3 in DNA: TGTGCCAGCAGACGACAGGGTGAGGATGAAAAACTGTTTTTT. This sequence encodes CASRRQGEDEKLFF.